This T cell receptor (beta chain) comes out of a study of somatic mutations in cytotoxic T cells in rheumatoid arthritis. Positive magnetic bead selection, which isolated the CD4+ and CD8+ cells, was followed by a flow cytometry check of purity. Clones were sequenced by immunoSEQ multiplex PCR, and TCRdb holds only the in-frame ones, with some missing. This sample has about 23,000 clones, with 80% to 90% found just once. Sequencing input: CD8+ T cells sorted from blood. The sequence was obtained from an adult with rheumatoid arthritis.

The CDR3 region is CASSPTWSSYEQYF. The CDR3 nucleotides are TGTGCCAGCAGCCCTACCTGGTCCTCCTACGAGCAGTACTTC. V gene TRBV27 combines with J gene TRBJ2-7; D remains unclear. This CDR3 contains 14 residues. Germline assignment: CDR1 MNHEY and CDR2 SMNVEV (reference sequence). V lost 6 bases, J lost 0 bases, and 12 bases lay in between.